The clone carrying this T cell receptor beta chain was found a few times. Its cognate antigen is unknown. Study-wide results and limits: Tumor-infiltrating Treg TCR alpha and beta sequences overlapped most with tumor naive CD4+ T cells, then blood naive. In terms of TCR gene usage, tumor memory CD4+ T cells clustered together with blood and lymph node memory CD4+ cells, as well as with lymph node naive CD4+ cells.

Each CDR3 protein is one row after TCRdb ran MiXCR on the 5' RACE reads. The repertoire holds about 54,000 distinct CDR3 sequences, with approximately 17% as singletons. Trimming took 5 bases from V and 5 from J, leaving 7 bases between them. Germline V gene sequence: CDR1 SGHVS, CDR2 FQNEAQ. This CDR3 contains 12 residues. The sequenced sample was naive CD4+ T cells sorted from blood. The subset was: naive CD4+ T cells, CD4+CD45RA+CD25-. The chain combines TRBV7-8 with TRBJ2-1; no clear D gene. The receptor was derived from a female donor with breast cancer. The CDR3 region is CASSLYNNEQFF. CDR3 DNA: TGTGCCAGCAGCCTCTACAACAATGAGCAGTTCTTC.